This paragraph covers one T cell receptor (beta chain) sequence. The antigen is undetermined. This sample stems from a study of cytomegalovirus exposure and HLA in healthy donors. For the study at large: Earlier work reported 117 million unique TCR beta sequences from approximately 180 million T cells. Findings of the study overall: A later analysis reportedly identified an Asian-associated ancestry cluster as carrying fewer N-insertions than the roughly 700-donor mean. Researchers had no immune exposure information except CMV serostatus available.

PCR primers comprised 60 Vbeta and 13 Jbeta primers. Sequencing used immunoSEQ multiplex PCR; TCRdb keeps in-frame clones, though not all of them. Among around 120,000 clones, over 60% were seen once, and the ten largest hold approximately 8.2%. CDR3 length equals 14 residues. CDR1 and CDR2 (germline): SGHTA, FQGTGA. J lost 4 bases, V lost 7 bases, and 7 bases had no gene match. Specimen: PBMCs. The receptor's source is a woman between 35 and 50 years old in good health and CMV-seropositive. The chain carries TRBV7-3 and TRBJ1-1, with 9 positions matching TRBD1. Here the CDR3 reads CASTSQTGGTEAFF. DNA for the CDR3: TGTGCCAGCACCTCCCAGACAGGGGGCACTGAAGCTTTCTTT.